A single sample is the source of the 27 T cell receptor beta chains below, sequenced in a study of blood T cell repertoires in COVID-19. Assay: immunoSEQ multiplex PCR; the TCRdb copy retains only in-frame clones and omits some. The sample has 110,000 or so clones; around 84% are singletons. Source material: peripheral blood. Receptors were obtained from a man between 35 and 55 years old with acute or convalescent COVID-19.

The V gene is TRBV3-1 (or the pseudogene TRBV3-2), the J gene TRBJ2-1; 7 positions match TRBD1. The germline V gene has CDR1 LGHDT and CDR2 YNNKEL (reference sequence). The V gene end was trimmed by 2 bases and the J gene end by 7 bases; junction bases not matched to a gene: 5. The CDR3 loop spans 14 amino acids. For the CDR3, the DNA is TGTGCCAGCAGCCAATACAGGGGCGGGAATGAGCAGTTCTTC. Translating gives CASSQYRGGNEQFF.

The CDR3 DNA follows: TGTGCCAGCCAAGAGGCGAGAACAGATACGCAGTATTTT. Protein product: CASQEARTDTQYF. The J gene is TRBJ2-3, the V gene TRBV18, with no clear D. The CDR3 is 13 residues long. Germline lookup yields CDR1 KGHSH and CDR2 LQKENI. The V gene lost 8 bases and the J gene lost 3 bases, with 12 bases spanning the gap.

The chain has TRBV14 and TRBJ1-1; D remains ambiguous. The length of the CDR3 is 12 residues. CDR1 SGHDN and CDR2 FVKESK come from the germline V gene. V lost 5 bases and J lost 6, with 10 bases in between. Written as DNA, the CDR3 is TGTGCCAGCAGCAATACGGTAGCTGAAGCTTTCTTT. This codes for CASSNTVAEAFF.

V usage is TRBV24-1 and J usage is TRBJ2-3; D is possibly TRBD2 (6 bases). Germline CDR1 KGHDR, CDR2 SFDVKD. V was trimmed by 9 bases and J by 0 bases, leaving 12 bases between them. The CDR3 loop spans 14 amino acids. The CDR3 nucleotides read TGTGCCACCGCGGCGGGGTATAGCACAGATACGCAGTATTTT. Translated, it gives CATAAGYSTDTQYF.

The CDR3 sequence: CASSFQQESLYEQYF. DNA for the CDR3: TGTGCCAGCAGCTTTCAACAGGAATCCCTCTACGAGCAGTACTTC. The chain recombines TRBV5-6 with TRBJ2-7, with D possibly TRBD1 on 5 matching bases. Trimming took off 2 bases at V and 3 bases at J, with 15 bases between the two ends. The CDR3 runs to 15 residues. Germline loops: CDR1 SGHDT, CDR2 YYEEEE.

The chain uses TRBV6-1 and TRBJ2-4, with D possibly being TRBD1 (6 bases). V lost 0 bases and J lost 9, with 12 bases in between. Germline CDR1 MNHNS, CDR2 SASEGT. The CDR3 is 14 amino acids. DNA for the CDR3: TGTGCCAGCAGTGAAGCGCCCACAGGGTTCATTCAGTACTTC. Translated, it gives CASSEAPTGFIQYF.

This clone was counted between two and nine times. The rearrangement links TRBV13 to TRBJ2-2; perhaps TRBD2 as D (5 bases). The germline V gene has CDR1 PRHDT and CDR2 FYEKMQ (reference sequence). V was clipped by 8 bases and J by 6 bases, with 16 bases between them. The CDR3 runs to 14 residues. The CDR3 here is CASRRGYMSGELFF. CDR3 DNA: TGTGCCAGCCGGAGAGGGTATATGTCCGGGGAGCTGTTTTTT.

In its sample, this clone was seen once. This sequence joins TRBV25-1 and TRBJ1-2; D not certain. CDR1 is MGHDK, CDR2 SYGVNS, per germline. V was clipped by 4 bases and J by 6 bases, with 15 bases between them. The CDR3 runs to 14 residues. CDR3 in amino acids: CASSATGKLNGYTF. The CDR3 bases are TGTGCCAGCAGTGCGACCGGGAAGTTAAATGGCTACACCTTC.

The CDR3 protein is CASSFRGDTYEQYF. The CDR3 nucleotides read TGCGCCAGCAGCTTTAGAGGGGACACCTACGAGCAGTACTTC. V is TRBV5-1 and J is TRBJ2-7; TRBD1 is a possible D gene (6 bases). Trimming cost V 2 bases and J 2 bases, with 11 bases left between them. CDR1 SGHRS and CDR2 YFSETQ come from the germline V gene. CDR3 size: 14 residues.

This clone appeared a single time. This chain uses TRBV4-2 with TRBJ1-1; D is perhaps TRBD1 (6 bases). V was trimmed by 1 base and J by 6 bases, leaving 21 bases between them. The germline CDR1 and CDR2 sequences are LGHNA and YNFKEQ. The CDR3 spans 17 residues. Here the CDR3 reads CASSQARDTTTLAEAFF. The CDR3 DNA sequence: TGTGCCAGCAGCCAAGCCCGGGACACGACCACTTTGGCTGAAGCTTTCTTT.

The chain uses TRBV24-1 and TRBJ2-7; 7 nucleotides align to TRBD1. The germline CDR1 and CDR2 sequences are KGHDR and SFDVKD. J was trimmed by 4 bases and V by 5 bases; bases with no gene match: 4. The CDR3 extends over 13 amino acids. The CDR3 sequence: CATSAGQPYEQYF. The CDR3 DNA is TGTGCCACCAGTGCGGGACAGCCTTACGAGCAGTACTTC.

The CDR3 region has the DNA TGTGCCAGCAGTGCCGGGGGGTTGTCTGGGGCCAACGTCCTGACTTTC. Translating gives CASSAGGLSGANVLTF. The gene calls are TRBV27 and TRBJ2-6; 7 nucleotides agree with TRBD2. V trimming: 5 bases; J trimming: 1 base; junction bases outside the gene matches: 5. CDR1 and CDR2 (germline): MNHEY, SMNVEV (reference sequence). This CDR3 spans 16 amino acids.

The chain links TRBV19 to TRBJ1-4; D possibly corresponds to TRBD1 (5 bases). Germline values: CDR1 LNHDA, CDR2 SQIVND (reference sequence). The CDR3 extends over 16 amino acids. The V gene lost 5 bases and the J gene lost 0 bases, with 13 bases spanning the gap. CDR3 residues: CASSLRGGSTNEKLFF. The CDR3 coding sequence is TGTGCCAGTAGTCTTCGCGGGGGATCAACTAATGAAAAACTGTTTTTT.

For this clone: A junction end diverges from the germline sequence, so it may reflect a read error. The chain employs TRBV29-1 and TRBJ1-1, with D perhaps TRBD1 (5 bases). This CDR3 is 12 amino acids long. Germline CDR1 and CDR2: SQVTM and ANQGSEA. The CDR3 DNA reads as TGCAGCGCTGAAAGGGGGAACACTGAAGCTTTCTTT. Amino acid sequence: CSAERGNTEAFF.

CDR3 sequence: CASSTGTGEPLYEQYF. The CDR3 DNA is TGCGCCAGCAGCACAGGGACAGGGGAACCCCTCTACGAGCAGTACTTC. The chain employs TRBV5-1 and TRBJ2-7, with 10 bases matching TRBD1. CDR1 and CDR2 (germline): SGHRS, YFSETQ. The CDR3 runs to 16 residues. Trimming at V came to 4 bases and at J to 3 bases, leaving 10 bases not matched to a gene.

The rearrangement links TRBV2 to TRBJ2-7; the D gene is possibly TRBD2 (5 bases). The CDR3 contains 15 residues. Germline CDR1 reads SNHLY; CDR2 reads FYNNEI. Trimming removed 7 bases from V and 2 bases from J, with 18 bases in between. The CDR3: CASKEATKGTYEQYF. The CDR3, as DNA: TGTGCCAGCAAGGAGGCCACGAAGGGAACCTACGAGCAGTACTTC.

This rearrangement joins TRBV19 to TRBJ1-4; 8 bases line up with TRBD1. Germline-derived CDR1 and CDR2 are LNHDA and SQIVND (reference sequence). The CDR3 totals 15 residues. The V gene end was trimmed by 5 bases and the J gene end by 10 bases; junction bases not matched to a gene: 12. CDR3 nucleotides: TGTGCCAGTAGTCCAAGGGACAGGCTTTCTCGAAAACTGTTTTTT. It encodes CASSPRDRLSRKLFF.

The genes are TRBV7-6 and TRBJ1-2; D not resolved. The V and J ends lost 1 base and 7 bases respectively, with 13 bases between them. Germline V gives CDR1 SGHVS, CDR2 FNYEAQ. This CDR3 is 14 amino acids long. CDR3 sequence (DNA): TGTGCCAGCAGCTTAGTGGAATTCGGGTCTGGCTACACCTTC. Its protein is CASSLVEFGSGYTF.

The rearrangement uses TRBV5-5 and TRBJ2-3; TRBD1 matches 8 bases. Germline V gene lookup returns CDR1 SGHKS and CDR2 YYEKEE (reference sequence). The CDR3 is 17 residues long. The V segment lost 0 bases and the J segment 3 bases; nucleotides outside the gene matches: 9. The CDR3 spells CASSLGGGTGVTDTQYF. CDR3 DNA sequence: TGTGCCAGCAGCTTGGGTGGCGGGACAGGAGTTACAGATACGCAGTATTTT.

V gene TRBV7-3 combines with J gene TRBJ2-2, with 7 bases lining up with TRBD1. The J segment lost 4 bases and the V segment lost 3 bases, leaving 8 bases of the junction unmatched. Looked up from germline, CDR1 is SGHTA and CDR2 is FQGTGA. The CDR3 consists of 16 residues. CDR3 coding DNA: TGTGCCAGCAGCTTTTTAGGGTCAGGGGGCACCGGGGAGCTGTTTTTT. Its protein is CASSFLGSGGTGELFF. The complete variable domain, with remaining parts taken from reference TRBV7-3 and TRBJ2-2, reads GAGVSQTPSNKVTEKGKYVELRCDPISGHTALYWYRQSLGQGPEFLIYFQGTGAADDSGLPNDRFFAVRPEGSVSTLKIQRTERGDSAVYLCASSFLGSGGTGELFFGEGSRLTVL.

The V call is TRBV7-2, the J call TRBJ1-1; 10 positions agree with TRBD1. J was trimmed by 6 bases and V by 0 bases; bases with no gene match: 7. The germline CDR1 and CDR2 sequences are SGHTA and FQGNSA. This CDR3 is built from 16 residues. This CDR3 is CASSLAADGTGAEAFF. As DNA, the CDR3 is TGTGCCAGCAGCTTAGCGGCAGATGGGACAGGGGCTGAAGCTTTCTTT.

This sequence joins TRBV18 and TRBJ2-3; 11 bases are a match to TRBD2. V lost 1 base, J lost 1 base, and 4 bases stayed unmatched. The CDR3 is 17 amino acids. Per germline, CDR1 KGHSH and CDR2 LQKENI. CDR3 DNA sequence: TGTGCCAGCTCACCACGTATACTAGCGGGGGGCACAGATACGCAGTATTTT. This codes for CASSPRILAGGTDTQYF. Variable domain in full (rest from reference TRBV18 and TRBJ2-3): NAGVMQNPRHLVRRRGQEARLRCSPMKGHSHVYWYRQLPEEGLKFMVYLQKENIIDESGMPKERFSAEFPKEGPSILRIQQVVRGDSAAYFCASSPRILAGGTDTQYFGPGTRLTVL.

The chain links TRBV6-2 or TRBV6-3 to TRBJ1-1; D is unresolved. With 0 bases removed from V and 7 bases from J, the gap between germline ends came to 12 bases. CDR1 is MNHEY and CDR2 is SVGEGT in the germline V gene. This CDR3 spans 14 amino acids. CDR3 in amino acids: CASSYSLTSLEAFF. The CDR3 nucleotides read TGTGCCAGCAGTTACTCGTTAACTTCCCTTGAAGCTTTCTTT.

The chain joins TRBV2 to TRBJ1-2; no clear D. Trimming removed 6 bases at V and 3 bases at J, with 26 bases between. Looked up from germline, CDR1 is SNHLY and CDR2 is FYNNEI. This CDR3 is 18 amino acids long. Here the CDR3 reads CASRTLFLSQATYYGYTF. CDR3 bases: TGTGCCAGCAGGACCCTTTTCCTCTCGCAGGCTACGTACTATGGCTACACCTTC.

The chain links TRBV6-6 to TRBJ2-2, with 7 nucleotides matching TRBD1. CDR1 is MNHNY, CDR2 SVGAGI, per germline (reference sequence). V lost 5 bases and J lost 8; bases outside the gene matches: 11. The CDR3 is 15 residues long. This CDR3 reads CASSRNRQGSGELFF. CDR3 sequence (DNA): TGTGCCAGCAGTCGAAACCGACAGGGTTCAGGGGAGCTGTTTTTT.

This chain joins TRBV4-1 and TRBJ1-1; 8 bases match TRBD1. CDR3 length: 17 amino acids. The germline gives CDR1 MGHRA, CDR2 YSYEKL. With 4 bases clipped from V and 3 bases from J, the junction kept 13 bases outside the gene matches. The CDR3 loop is CASSREDRALEHTEAFF. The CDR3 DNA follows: TGCGCCAGCAGCCGAGAGGACAGGGCCCTGGAACACACTGAAGCTTTCTTT.

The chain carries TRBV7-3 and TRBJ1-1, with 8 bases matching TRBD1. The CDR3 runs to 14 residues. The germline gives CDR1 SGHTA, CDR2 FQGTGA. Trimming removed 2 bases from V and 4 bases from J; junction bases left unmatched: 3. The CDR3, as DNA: TGTGCCAGCAGCTTATCAGGGGGCGTCACTGAAGCTTTCTTT. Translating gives CASSLSGGVTEAFF.